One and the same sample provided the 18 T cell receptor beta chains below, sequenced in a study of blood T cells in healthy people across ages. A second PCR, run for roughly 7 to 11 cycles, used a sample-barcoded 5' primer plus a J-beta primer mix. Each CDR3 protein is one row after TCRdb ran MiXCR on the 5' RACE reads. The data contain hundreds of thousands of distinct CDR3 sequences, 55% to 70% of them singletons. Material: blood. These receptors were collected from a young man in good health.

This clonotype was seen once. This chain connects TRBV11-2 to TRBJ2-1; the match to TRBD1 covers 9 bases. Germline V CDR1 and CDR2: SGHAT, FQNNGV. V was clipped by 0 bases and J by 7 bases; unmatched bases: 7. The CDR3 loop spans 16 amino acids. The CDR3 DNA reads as TGTGCCAGCAGCTTAGACGCCGGGACAGGGTTGAATGAGCAGTTCTTC. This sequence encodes CASSLDAGTGLNEQFF.

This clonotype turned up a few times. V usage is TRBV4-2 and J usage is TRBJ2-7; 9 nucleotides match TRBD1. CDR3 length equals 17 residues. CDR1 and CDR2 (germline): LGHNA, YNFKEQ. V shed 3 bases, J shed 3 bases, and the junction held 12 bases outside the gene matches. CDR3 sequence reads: CASSHSPGQGSFYEQYF. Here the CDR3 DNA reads TGTGCCAGCAGCCATTCCCCGGGACAGGGTAGCTTCTACGAGCAGTACTTC.

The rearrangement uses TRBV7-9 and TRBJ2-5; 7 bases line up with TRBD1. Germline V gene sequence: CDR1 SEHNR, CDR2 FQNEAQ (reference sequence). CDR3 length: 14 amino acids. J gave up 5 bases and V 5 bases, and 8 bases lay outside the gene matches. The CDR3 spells CASSPRQGPETQYF. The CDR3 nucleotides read TGTGCCAGCAGCCCTCGACAGGGCCCTGAGACCCAGTACTTC.

The chain's CDR3 is CASSLTGTSGGEQFF. CDR3 in DNA: TGTGCCAGCAGCTTGACCGGGACTAGCGGGGGTGAGCAGTTCTTC. The chain has TRBV7-9 and TRBJ2-1, with 14 positions matching TRBD2. This CDR3 has 15 amino acids. Germline V CDR1 and CDR2: SEHNR, FQNEAQ (reference sequence). After removal of 3 bases from V and 9 bases from J, the junction contained 4 bases not matched to a gene. The full variable domain, completed using reference TRBV7-9 and TRBJ2-1, is DTGVSQNPRHKITKRGQNVTFRCDPISEHNRLYWYRQTLGQGPEFLTYFQNEAQLEKSRLLSDRFSAERPKGSFSTLEIQRTEQGDSAMYLCASSLTGTSGGEQFFGPGTRLTVL.

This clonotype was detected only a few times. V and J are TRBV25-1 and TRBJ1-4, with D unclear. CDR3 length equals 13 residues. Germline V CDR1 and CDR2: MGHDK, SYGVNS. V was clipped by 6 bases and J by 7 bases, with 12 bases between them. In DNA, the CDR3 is TGTGCCAGCAGCGACCTCCCGGGTGAAAAACTGTTTTTT. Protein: CASSDLPGEKLFF.

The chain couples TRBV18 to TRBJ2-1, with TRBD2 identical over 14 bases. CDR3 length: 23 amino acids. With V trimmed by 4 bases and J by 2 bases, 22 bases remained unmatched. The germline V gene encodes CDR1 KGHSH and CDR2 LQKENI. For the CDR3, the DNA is TGTGCCAGCTCACGGGGACAGGAGCGACTAGCGGGAGGGCCTTCTAGGCCCTACAATGAGCAGTTCTTC. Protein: CASSRGQERLAGGPSRPYNEQFF.

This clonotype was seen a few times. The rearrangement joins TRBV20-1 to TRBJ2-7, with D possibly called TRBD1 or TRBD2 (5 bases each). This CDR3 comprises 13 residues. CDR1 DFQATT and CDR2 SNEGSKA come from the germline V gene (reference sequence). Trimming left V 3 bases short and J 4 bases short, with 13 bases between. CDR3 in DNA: TGCAGTGCTAGGGTCAACTGGGGGTACGAGCAGTACTTC. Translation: CSARVNWGYEQYF.

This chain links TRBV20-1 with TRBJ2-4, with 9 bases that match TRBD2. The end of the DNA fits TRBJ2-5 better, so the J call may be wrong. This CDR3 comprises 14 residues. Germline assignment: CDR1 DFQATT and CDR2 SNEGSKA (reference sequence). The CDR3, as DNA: TGCAGTGCTGACGGGACTAGCACCAAAGGGACCCAGTACTTC. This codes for CSADGTSTKGTQYF.

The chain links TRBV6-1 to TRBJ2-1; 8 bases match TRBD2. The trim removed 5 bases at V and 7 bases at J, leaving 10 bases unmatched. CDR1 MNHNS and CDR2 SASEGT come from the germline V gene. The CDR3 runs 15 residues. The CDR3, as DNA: TGTGCCAGCAGTCCGGGACTAGGGGTACCTAATGAGCAGTTCTTC. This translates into CASSPGLGVPNEQFF.

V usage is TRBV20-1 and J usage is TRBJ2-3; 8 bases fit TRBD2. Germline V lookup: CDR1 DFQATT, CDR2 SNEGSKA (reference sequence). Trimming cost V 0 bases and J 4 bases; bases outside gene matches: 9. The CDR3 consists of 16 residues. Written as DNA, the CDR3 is TGCAGTGCTAGAGATTGGTCTAGCGGGCATGCAGATACGCAGTATTTT. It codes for CSARDWSSGHADTQYF.

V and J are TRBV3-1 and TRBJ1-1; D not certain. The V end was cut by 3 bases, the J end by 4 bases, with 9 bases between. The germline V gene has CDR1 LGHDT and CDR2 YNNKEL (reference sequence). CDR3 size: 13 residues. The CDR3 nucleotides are TGTGCCAGCAGCCACACACGACCCACTGAAGCTTTCTTT. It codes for CASSHTRPTEAFF.

CDR3: CASTEAGFETQYF. CDR3 sequence (DNA): TGTGCCAGCACTGAGGCAGGGTTTGAGACCCAGTACTTC. The chain employs TRBV12-3 or TRBV12-4 and TRBJ2-4, with D perhaps matching TRBD1 (5 bases). The J call may be wrong; the DNA end is better matched by TRBJ2-5. The CDR3 has 13 residues.

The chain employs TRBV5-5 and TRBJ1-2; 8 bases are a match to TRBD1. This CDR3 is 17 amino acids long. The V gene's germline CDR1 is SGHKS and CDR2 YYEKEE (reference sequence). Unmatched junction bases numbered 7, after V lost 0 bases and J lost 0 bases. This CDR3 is CASSLDWVQGANYGYTF. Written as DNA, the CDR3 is TGTGCCAGCAGCTTGGACTGGGTACAGGGGGCTAACTATGGCTACACCTTC.

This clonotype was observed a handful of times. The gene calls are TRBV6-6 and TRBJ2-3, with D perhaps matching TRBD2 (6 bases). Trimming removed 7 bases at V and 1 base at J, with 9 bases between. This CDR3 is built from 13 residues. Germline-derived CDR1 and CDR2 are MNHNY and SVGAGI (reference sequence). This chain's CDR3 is CASKGGGTDTQYF. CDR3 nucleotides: TGTGCCAGCAAGGGCGGGGGCACAGATACGCAGTATTTT.

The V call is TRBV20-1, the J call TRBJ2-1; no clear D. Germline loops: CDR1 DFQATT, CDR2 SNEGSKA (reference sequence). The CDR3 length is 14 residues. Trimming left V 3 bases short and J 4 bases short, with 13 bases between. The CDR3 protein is CSARDGGPYNEQFF. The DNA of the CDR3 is TGCAGTGCTAGGGACGGCGGCCCTTACAATGAGCAGTTCTTC.

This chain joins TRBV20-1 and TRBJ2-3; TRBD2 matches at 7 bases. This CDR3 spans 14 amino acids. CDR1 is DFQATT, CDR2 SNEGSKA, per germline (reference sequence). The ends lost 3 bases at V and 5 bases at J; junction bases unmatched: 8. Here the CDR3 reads CSARFQPGGDTQYF. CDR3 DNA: TGCAGTGCTAGGTTCCAACCGGGGGGAGATACGCAGTATTTT.

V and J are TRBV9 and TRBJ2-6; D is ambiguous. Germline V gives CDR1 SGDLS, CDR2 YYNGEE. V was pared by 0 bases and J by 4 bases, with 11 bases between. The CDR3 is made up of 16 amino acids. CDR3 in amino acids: CASSVDGGPGANVLTF. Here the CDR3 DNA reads TGTGCCAGCAGCGTAGATGGCGGTCCCGGGGCCAACGTCCTGACTTTC.

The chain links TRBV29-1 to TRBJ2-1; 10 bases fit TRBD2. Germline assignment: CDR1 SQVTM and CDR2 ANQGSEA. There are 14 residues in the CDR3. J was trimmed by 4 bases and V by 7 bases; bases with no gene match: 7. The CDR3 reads CSASGTSDYNEQFF. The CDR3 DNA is TGCAGCGCCAGCGGGACTAGCGATTACAATGAGCAGTTCTTC.